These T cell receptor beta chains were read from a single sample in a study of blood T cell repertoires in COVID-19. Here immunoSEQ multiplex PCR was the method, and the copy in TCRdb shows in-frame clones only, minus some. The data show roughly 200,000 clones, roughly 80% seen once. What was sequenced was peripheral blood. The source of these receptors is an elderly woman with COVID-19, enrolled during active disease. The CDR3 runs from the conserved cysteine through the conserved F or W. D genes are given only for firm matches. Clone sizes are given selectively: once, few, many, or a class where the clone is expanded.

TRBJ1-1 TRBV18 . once TGTGCCAGCTCACCGAGGGAAAAGGTAACTGAAGCTTTCTTT CASSPREKVTEAFF
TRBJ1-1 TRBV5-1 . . TGCGCCAGCAGCTCTACAGGAATGAACACTGAAGCTTTCTTT CASSSTGMNTEAFF
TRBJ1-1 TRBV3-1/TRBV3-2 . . TGTGCCAGCAGCCAGCAGGGCGGGGACACTGAAGCTTTCTTT CASSQQGGDTEAFF
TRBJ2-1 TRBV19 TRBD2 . TGTGCCAGTAGTAAAATTAGCGGGAGTTACAATGAGCAGTTCTTC CASSKISGSYNEQFF
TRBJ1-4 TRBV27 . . TGTGCCAGCAGTCCTACGACAGTGCCGGGAGAACTGTTTTTT CASSPTTVPGELFF
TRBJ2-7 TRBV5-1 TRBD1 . TGCGCCAGGAAGGGACAGGGAGGGCGGGAGCAGTACTTC CARKGQGGREQYF
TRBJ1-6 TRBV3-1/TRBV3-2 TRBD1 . TGTGCCAGCAGCTACACAGGGGGACCCCTCCACTTT CASSYTGGPLHF
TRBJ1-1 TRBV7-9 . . TGTGCCAGCAGCTTAAGGGCGGGAGAAGCTTTCTTT CASSLRAGEAFF
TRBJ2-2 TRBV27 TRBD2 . TGTGCCAGCAGTTCCCCGGGACTAGCGGGTGCGACCGGGGAGCTGTTTTTT CASSSPGLAGATGELFF
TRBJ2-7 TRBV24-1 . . TGTGCCACCAGTGATCACCACAGGGGGGGCCTTTACGAGCAGTACTTC CATSDHHRGGLYEQYF
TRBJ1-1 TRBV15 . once TGTGCCACCAGCCGCAGGGAATCGGGGAACACTGAAGCTTTCTTT CATSRRESGNTEAFF
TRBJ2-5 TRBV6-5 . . TGTGCCAGCAGAGGGGGTTTCCAAGAGACCCAGTACTTC CASRGGFQETQYF
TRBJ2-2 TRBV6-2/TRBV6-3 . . TGTGCCAGCAGTTACTCACTAGTCACCACCGGGGAGCTGTTTTTT CASSYSLVTTGELFF
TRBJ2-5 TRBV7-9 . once TGTGCCAGCAGCGACAGAGCCCTCCAAGAGACCCAGTACTTC CASSDRALQETQYF